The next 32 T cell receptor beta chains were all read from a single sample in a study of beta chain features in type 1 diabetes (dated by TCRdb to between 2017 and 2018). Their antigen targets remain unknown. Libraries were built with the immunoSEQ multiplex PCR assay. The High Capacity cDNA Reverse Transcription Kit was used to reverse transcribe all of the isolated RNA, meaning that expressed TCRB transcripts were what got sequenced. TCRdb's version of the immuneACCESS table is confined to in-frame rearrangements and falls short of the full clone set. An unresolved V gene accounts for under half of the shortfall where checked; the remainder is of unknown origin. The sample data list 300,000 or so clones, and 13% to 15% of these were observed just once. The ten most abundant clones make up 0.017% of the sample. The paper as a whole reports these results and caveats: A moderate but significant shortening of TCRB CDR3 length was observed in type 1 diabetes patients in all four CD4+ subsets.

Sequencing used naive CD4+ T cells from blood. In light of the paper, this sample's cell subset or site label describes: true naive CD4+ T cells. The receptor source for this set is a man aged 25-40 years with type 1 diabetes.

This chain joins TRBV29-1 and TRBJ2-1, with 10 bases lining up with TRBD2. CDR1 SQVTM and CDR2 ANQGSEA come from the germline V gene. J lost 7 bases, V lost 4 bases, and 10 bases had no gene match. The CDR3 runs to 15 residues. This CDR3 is CSVAEGAGGRNEQFF. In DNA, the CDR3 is TGCAGCGTTGCCGAGGGAGCGGGAGGGCGAAATGAGCAGTTCTTC.

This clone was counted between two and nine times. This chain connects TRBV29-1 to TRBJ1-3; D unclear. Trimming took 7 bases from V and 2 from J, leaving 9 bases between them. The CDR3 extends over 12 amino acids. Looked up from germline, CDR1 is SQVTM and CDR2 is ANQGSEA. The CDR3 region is CSARDPGNTIYF. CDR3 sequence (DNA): TGCAGCGCCCGGGATCCTGGAAACACCATATATTTT.

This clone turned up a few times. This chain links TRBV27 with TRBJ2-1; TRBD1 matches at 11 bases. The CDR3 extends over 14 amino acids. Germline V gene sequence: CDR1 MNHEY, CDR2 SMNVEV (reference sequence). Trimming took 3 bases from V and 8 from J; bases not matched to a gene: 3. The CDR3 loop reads CASSLGQGEHEQFF. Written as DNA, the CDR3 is TGTGCCAGCAGTTTGGGACAGGGGGAACATGAGCAGTTCTTC.

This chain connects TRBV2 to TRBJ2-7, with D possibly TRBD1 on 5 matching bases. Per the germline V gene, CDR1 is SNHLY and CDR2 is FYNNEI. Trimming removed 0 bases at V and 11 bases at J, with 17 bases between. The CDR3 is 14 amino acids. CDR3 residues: CASSEALQVVMEYF. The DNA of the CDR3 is TGTGCCAGCAGTGAAGCACTACAGGTGGTTATGGAGTACTTC. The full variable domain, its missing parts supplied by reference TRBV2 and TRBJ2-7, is EPEVTQTPSHQVTQMGQEVILRCVPISNHLYFYWYRQILGQKVEFLVSFYNNEISEKSEIFDDQFSVERPDGSNFTLKIRSTKLEDSAMYFCASSEALQVVMEYFGPGTRLTVT.

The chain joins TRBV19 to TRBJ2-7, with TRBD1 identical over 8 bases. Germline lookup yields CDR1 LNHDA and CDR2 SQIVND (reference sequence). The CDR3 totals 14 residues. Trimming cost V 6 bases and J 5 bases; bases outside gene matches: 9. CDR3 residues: CASSRMTGVHEQYF. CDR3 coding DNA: TGTGCCAGTAGCAGGATGACAGGGGTCCACGAGCAGTACTTC.

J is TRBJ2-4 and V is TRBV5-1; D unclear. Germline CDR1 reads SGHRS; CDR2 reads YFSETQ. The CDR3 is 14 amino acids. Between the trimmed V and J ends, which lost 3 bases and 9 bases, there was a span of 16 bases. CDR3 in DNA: TGCGCCAGCAGCTCTGACCTACGGGTTGGCATTCAGTACTTC. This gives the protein CASSSDLRVGIQYF.

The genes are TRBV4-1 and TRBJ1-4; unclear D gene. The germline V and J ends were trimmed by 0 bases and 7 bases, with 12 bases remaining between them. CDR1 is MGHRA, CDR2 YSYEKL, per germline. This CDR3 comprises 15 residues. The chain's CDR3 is CASSQDEVEGEKLFF. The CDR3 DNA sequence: TGCGCCAGCAGCCAAGATGAGGTGGAGGGTGAAAAACTGTTTTTT.

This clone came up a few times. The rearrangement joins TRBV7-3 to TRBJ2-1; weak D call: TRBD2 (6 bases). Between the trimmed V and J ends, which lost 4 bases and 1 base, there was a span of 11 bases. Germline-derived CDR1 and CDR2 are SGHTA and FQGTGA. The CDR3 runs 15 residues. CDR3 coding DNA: TGTGCCAGCAGCTATCACAGCGGGTCCTACAATGAGCAGTTCTTC. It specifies CASSYHSGSYNEQFF. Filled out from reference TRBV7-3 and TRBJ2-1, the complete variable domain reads GAGVSQTPSNKVTEKGKYVELRCDPISGHTALYWYRQSLGQGPEFLIYFQGTGAADDSGLPNDRFFAVRPEGSVSTLKIQRTERGDSAVYLCASSYHSGSYNEQFFGPGTRLTVL.

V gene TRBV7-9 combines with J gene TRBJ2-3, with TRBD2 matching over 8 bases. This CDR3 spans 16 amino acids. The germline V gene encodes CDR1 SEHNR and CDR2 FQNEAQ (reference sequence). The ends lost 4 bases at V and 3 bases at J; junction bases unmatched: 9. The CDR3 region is CASSSAGRAGTDTQYF. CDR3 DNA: TGTGCCAGCAGCTCCGCCGGGAGGGCGGGAACAGATACGCAGTATTTT. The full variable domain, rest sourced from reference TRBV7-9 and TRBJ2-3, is DTGVSQNPRHKITKRGQNVTFRCDPISEHNRLYWYRQTLGQGPEFLTYFQNEAQLEKSRLLSDRFSAERPKGSFSTLEIQRTEQGDSAMYLCASSSAGRAGTDTQYFGPGTRLTVL.

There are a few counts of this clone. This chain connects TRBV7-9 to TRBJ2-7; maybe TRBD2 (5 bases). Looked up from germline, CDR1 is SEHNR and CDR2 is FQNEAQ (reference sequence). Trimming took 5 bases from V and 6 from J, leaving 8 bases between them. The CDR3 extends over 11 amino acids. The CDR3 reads CASSLRAEQYF. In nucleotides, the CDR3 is TGTGCCAGCAGCCTGAGGGCCGAGCAGTACTTC. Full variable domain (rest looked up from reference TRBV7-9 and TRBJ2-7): DTGVSQNPRHKITKRGQNVTFRCDPISEHNRLYWYRQTLGQGPEFLTYFQNEAQLEKSRLLSDRFSAERPKGSFSTLEIQRTEQGDSAMYLCASSLRAEQYFGPGTRLTVT.

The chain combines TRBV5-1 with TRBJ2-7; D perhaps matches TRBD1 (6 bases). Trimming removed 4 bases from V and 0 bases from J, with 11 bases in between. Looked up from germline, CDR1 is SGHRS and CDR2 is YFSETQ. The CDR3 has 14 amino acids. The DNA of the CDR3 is TGCGCCAGCAGCATCACAGGGAACTCCTACGAGCAGTACTTC. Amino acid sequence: CASSITGNSYEQYF.

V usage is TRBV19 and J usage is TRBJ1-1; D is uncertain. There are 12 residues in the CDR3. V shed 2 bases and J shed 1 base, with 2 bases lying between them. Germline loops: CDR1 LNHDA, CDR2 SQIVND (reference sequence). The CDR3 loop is CASSIQNTEAFF. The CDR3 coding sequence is TGTGCCAGTAGTATACAGAACACTGAAGCTTTCTTT.

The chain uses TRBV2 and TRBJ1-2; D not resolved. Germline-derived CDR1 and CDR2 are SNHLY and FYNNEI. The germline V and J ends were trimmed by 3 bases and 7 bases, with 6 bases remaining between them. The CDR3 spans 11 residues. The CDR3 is CASSDLSGYTF. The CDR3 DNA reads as TGTGCCAGCAGTGATTTGAGTGGCTACACCTTC.

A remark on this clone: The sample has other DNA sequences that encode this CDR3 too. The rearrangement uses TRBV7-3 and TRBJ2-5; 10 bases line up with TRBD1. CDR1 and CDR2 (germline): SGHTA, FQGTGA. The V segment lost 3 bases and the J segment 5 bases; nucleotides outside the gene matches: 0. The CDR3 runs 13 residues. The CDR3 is CASSLTGGETQYF. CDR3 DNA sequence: TGTGCCAGCAGCTTGACAGGGGGCGAGACCCAGTACTTC.

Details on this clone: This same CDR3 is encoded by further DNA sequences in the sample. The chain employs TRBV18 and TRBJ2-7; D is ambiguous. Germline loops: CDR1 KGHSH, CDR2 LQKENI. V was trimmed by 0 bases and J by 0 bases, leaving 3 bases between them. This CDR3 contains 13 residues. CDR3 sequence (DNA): TGTGCCAGCTCACCACCCAGCTCCTACGAGCAGTACTTC. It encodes CASSPPSSYEQYF. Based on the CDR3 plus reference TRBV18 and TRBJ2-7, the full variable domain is NAGVMQNPRHLVRRRGQEARLRCSPMKGHSHVYWYRQLPEEGLKFMVYLQKENIIDESGMPKERFSAEFPKEGPSILRIQQVVRGDSAAYFCASSPPSSYEQYFGPGTRLTVT.

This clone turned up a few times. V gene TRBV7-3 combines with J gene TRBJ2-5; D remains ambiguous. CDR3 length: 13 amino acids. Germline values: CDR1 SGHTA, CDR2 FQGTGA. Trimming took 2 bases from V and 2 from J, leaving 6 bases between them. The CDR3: CASSLLQQETQYF. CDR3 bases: TGTGCCAGCAGCTTATTACAACAAGAGACCCAGTACTTC.

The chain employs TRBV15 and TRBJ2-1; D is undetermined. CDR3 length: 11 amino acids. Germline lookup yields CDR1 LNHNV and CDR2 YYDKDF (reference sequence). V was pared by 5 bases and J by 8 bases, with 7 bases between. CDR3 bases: TGTGCCACCAGCCTAAGATATGAGCAGTTCTTC. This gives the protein CATSLRYEQFF.

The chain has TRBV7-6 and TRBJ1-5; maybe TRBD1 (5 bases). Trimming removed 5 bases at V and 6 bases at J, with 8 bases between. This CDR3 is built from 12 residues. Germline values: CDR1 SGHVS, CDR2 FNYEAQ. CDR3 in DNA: TGTGCCAGCAGCCAAACAGGTCAGCCCCAGCATTTT. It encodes CASSQTGQPQHF.

The CDR3 sequence is CASSFSFQGSGGYTF. The CDR3 DNA reads TGTGCCAGCAGTTTTTCTTTTCAGGGGTCGGGCGGCTACACCTTC. V gene TRBV28 combines with J gene TRBJ1-2; D is perhaps TRBD1 (6 bases). Germline assignment: CDR1 MDHEN and CDR2 SYDVKM. V gave up 3 bases and J gave up 8 bases, with 19 bases separating them. The CDR3 covers 15 residues.

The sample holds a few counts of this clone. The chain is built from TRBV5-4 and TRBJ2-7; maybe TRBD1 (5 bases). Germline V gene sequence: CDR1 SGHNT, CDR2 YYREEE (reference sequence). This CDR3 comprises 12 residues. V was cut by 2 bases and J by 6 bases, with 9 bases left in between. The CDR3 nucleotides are TGTGCCAGCAGCTTTGACAGAATCGAGCAGTACTTC. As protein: CASSFDRIEQYF.

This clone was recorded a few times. CDR3 residues: CASSYSAGDQPQHF. CDR3 coding DNA: TGTGCCAGCAGTTACTCGGCAGGGGATCAGCCCCAGCATTTT. This chain connects TRBV6-6 to TRBJ1-5, with D perhaps matching TRBD1 (6 bases). The V gene's germline CDR1 is MNHNY and CDR2 SVGAGI (reference sequence). CDR3 length equals 14 residues. Trimming stripped 0 bases from V and 5 bases from J, with 8 bases between.

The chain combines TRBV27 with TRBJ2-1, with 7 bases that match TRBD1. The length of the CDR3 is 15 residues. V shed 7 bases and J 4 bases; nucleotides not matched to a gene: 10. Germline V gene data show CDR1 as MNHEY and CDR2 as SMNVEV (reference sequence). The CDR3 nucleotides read TGTGCCAGCACTAGAGGGGGCACCGGATACAATGAGCAGTTCTTC. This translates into CASTRGGTGYNEQFF.

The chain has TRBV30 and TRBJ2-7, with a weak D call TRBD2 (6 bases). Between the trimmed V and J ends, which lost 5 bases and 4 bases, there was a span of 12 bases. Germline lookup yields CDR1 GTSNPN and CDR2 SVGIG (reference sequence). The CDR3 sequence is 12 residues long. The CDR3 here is CAWEDGGYEQYF. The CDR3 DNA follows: TGTGCCTGGGAGGACGGAGGGTACGAGCAGTACTTC.

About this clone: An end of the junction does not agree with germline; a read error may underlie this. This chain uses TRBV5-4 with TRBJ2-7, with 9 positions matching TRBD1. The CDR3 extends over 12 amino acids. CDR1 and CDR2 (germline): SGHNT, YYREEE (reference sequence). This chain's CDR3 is CASSPPGQGPDF. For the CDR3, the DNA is TGTGCCAGCAGCCCGCCGGGACAGGGACCGGACTTC.

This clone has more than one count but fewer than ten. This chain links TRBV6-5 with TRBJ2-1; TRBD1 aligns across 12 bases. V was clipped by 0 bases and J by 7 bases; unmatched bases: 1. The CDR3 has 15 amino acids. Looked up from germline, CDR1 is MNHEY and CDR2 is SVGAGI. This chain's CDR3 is CASSYSGQGANEQFF. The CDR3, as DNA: TGTGCCAGCAGTTACTCGGGACAGGGGGCAAATGAGCAGTTCTTC.

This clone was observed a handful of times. The CDR3 DNA reads TGTGCCAGCGGATACCCTAGCGGGAGTGTCACCGGGGAGCTGTTTTTT. The encoded protein is CASGYPSGSVTGELFF. V is TRBV28 and J is TRBJ2-2, with TRBD2 identical over 10 bases. Per the germline V gene, CDR1 is MDHEN and CDR2 is SYDVKM. V gave up 8 bases and J gave up 4 bases; unmatched junction bases: 10. The CDR3 totals 16 residues.

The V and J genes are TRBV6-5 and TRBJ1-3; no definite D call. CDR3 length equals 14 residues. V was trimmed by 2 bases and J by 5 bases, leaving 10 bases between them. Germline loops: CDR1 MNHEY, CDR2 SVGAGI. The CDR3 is CASSYSRFRNTIYF. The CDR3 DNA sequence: TGTGCCAGCAGTTACAGCAGGTTCCGAAACACCATATATTTT.

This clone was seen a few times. CDR3 protein: CASSPGQGGADTQYF. DNA for the CDR3: TGTGCCAGCTCACCAGGACAGGGTGGCGCAGATACGCAGTATTTT. The chain uses TRBV18 and TRBJ2-3, with 8 bases lining up with TRBD1. The CDR3 consists of 15 residues. Germline V gene lookup returns CDR1 KGHSH and CDR2 LQKENI. With V trimmed by 2 bases and J by 4 bases, 5 bases remained unmatched.

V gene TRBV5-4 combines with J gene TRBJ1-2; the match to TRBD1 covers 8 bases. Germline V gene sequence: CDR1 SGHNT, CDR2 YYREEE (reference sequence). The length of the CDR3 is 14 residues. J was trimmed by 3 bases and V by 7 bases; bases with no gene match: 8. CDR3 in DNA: TGTGCCAGCCGCCGGGAACAGGGGGACTATGGCTACACCTTC. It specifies CASRREQGDYGYTF.

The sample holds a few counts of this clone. Here the CDR3 reads CASSLNNPGAGANVLTF. CDR3 coding DNA: TGCGCCAGCAGCTTGAACAATCCGGGTGCTGGGGCCAACGTCCTGACTTTC. The chain is built from TRBV5-1 and TRBJ2-6; D remains ambiguous. V lost 1 base and J 2 bases, leaving 13 bases between the germline ends. This CDR3 has 17 residues. Per the germline V gene, CDR1 is SGHRS and CDR2 is YFSETQ.

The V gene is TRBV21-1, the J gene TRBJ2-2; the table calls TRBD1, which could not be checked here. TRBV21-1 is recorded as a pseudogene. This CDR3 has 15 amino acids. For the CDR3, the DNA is TGTGCCAGCAACCCCGGGACAGGGGGTACCGGGGAGCTGTTTTTT. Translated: CASNPGTGGTGELFF.

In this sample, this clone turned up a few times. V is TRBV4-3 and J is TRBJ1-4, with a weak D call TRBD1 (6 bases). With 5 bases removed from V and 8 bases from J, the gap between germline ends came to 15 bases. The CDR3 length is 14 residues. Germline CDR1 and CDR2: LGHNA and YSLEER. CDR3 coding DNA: TGCGCCAGCAGCACCGGGGACATGGGGGAAAAACTGTTTTTT. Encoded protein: CASSTGDMGEKLFF.